This T cell receptor (beta chain) was profiled in a study of blood T cells in healthy people across ages. The germline gives CDR1 MDHEN, CDR2 SYDVKM. CDR3 length equals 15 residues. For the second PCR, which ran for 7 to 11 cycles, a sample-barcoded 5' primer and a J-beta primer mix were used. With 12 random nucleotides, a template-switch adaptor tagged each individual cDNA molecule. Each of the samples gave a minimum of 3 million paired-end reads that contained CDR3. TCRdb redid the calling of the 5' RACE reads with MiXCR, one entry per CDR3 protein. The sample shows about 620,000 distinct CDR3 sequences, 20% to 25% of them seen only once. This clonotype was seen a few times. Mismatch with germline at one junction end may stem from a read error.

The TCR comes from a man between 65 and 85 years old in good health. Specimen: blood. The genes are TRBV28 and TRBJ1-5; TRBD1 might be the D (6 bases). CDR3 protein: CTSSPGWGRNQPQHF. The CDR3, as DNA: TGTACCAGCAGCCCGGGGTGGGGGCGGAATCAGCCCCAGCATTTT.